This paragraph covers one TCR beta chain sequence. This clone was observed a single time. Its antigen is unknown. Qualities for individual bases were not recorded, and no much larger clone is one base off. This sample stems from a study of technical replicates of blood from a few donors (dated by TCRdb to 2016 to 2017). Library preparation was by the immunoSEQ multiplex PCR assay. TCRdb limited this immuneACCESS table to in-frame rearrangements with V and J called. A share of clones is missing; checked studies link under half to unresolved V genes, and the rest is unexplained. The sample includes about 53,000 clones, with 86% observed a single time. About 5% of the sample is taken by the ten largest. From the cysteine up to the phenylalanine, the CDR3 has a length of 14 residues. CDR3 DNA is the only sequence kept; it has 42 bases, read in frame from the first base. The germline V gene provides CDR1 MNHNS and CDR2 SASEGT. V loses 1 base at its end and J loses 6 bases; junction bases beyond the gene matches: 2.

The specimen was PBMCs. The source is a human donor in good health. Some clones in this sample may be carry-over from other donors' samples. Recombination connected TRBV6-1 to TRBJ1-1; 10 bases in between match TRBD1. The CDR3 region: CASSEVGTGAEAFF. The DNA sequence follows: TGTGCCAGCAGTGAAGTGGGGACAGGGGCTGAAGCTTTCTTT.